The 28 T cell receptor beta chains below come from one sample, sequenced in a study of tumor-infiltrating lymphocytes in primary liver carcinoma. TCR beta cDNA was reverse-transcribed from 400 to 500 ng of total RNA. The reaction used a constant-region primer and ProtoScript II reverse transcriptase. ARM-PCR, slightly modified, supplied the TCR beta libraries through three nested multiplex PCR rounds. Researchers ran the first two PCR rounds for roughly 10 cycles each with TRBV1-TRBV30 forward primers and a C-beta reverse primer. TCRdb re-derived calls from the multiplex PCR reads in MiXCR, one entry per CDR3 protein. There are 45,000 or so distinct CDR3 sequences in the sample; more than 60% occur only once, and around 40% lies in the top ten. Between roughly 17 and 31 mg of unsorted bulk tissue served as the source from which RNA and DNA were co-extracted. The specimen sequenced was tumor-adjacent normal liver tissue. All receptors derive from a woman in her twenties or thirties with primary liver carcinoma and hepatitis B virus infection.

Comment on this clonotype: One junction end does not reproduce the germline sequence, and a read error may be involved. This chain connects TRBV6-5 to TRBJ2-7, with no clear D. The CDR3 covers 15 residues. Germline CDR1 MNHEY, CDR2 SVGAGI. The CDR3 coding sequence is TGTGCCAGCAGTTCTAGTGTCCGAACTAAGGACGAGCGGTACTTC. This sequence encodes CASSSSVRTKDERYF.

At least ten counts were recorded for this clonotype. V and J are TRBV12-3 or TRBV12-4 and TRBJ2-5; TRBD1 agrees at 9 bases. The CDR3 is 13 amino acids. Trimming removed 5 bases from V and 4 bases from J; junction bases left unmatched: 2. As DNA, the CDR3 is TGTGCCAGCAGTGAGACAGGGGGAGAGACCCAGTACTTC. Translated: CASSETGGETQYF.

As regards this clonotype: One junction end disagrees with the germline gene, perhaps due to a read error. The rearrangement links TRBV6-2 or TRBV6-3 to TRBJ2-7; D not certain. Germline-derived CDR1 and CDR2 are MNHEY and SVGEGT. The CDR3 runs to 13 residues. For the CDR3, the DNA is TGTGCCGGCAGTCACGATTCTATCTACGAGCAGTACTTC. This encodes CAGSHDSIYEQYF.

This clonotype was found a few times. The chain uses TRBV4-1 and TRBJ2-7; D ambiguous. Trimming took 0 bases from V and 6 from J, leaving 9 bases between them. The germline V gene encodes CDR1 MGHRA and CDR2 YSYEKL. This CDR3 is 13 amino acids long. The CDR3 sequence is CASSQDWGSEQYF. The CDR3 DNA follows: TGCGCCAGCAGCCAAGATTGGGGTAGCGAGCAGTACTTC.

As concerns this clonotype: Since no conserved phenylalanine or tryptophan closes the CDR3, a read error is the likely cause. The chain joins TRBV7-9 to TRBJ2-4; D might be TRBD1 (6 bases). CDR1 is SEHNR, CDR2 FQNEAQ, per germline (reference sequence). This CDR3 is 16 amino acids long. The DNA for the CDR3 is TGCGCCAGCAGCCTCCTCAGAGGGGGTTTCAAAAACATTCAGTACTTA. Its protein product is CASSLLRGGFKNIQYL.

Ten or more counts support this clonotype. A much larger clone is a single base away; this may be a read error. The chain couples TRBV11-1 to TRBJ2-4, with 13 bases matching TRBD2. This CDR3 is built from 17 residues. CDR1 is SGHAT, CDR2 FQDESV, per germline (reference sequence). The CDR3 bases are TGTGCCAGCAGCTTTCCCGGGACTAGCGGGACCAAAAACATTCGGTACTTC. Its protein product is CASSFPGTSGTKNIRYF.

For this clonotype: A read error may account for a junction end that differs from germline. The V and J genes are TRBV29-1 and TRBJ2-7, with D possibly matching TRBD2 (6 bases). Germline V gene sequence: CDR1 SQVTM, CDR2 ANQGSEA. This CDR3 region has 14 residues. CDR3 amino acids: CSAEHRDCPPEQYF. DNA of the CDR3: TGCAGCGCTGAACACCGGGACTGTCCTCCCGAGCAGTACTTC.

Notes on this clonotype: The conserved closing phenylalanine or tryptophan is absent in this CDR3, likely reflecting a read error. CDR3 sequence (DNA): TGTGCCAGTAGCCCCGATCCCCAATTGAACACCAGGGAGCTGTTTTCT. As protein: CASSPDPQLNTRELFS. The chain couples TRBV11-2 to TRBJ2-2, with D unclear. The CDR3 is 16 residues long. The germline gives CDR1 SGHAT, CDR2 FQNNGV.

Only one count was recorded for this clonotype. The rearrangement joins TRBV7-8 to TRBJ2-7; no reliable D call. The length of the CDR3 is 14 residues. Germline V CDR1 and CDR2: SGHVS, FQNEAQ. Trimming removed 5 bases from V and 6 bases from J, with 17 bases in between. CDR3 sequence reads: CASSAIMLSPEQYF. CDR3 in DNA: TGTGCCAGCAGCGCTATCATGTTGTCCCCCGAGCAGTACTTC.

As for this clonotype: This may be a read error, as it is one base from a much larger clone. The CDR3 loop reads CASSKVSYEQYF. The CDR3 DNA follows: TGTGCCAGCAGCAAAGTGTCCTACGAGCAGTACTTC. The chain uses TRBV21-1 and TRBJ2-7. TRBV21-1 is flagged as a pseudogene. This CDR3 is built from 12 residues.

V gene TRBV11-1 combines with J gene TRBJ2-3; D unresolved. The V gene's germline CDR1 is SGHAT and CDR2 FQDESV (reference sequence). The ends were cut back, 1 base at V and 0 bases at J, with 5 bases in the middle. This CDR3 spans 14 amino acids. The CDR3 spells CASSLGQSTDTQYF. In nucleotides, the CDR3 is TGTGCCAGCAGCTTAGGGCAGAGCACAGATACGCAGTATTTT.

This clonotype was counted a few times. The junction differs from germline at one of its ends, possibly a read error. V usage is TRBV29-1 and J usage is TRBJ1-1; 7 nucleotides align to TRBD1. The CDR3 runs to 12 residues. Germline values: CDR1 SQVTM, CDR2 ANQGSEA. The CDR3 DNA sequence: TGCAGCGCGGGACAGCTGAACACTGAAGCTCTCTTT. It specifies CSAGQLNTEALF.

This clonotype was counted at least ten times. V gene TRBV7-9 combines with J gene TRBJ2-3; the D is unclear. The CDR3 length is 13 residues. The germline CDR1 and CDR2 sequences are SEHNR and FQNEAQ (reference sequence). Trimming removed 5 bases at V and 2 bases at J, with 8 bases between. CDR3 sequence: CASSLGFTDTQYF. As DNA, the CDR3 is TGTGCCAGCAGCCTAGGGTTCACAGATACGCAGTATTTT.

As to this clonotype: Germline is not matched at one junction end, which may reflect a read error. The rearrangement joins TRBV6-6 to TRBJ2-1; D is ambiguous. Germline CDR1 is MNHNY and CDR2 is SVGAGI (reference sequence). The CDR3 is made up of 12 amino acids. CDR3 residues: CVSSYDANEQFF. In DNA form, the CDR3 reads TGTGTCAGCAGTTACGATGCCAATGAGCAGTTCTTC.

This clonotype appeared a single time. The conserved final phenylalanine or tryptophan is absent from the CDR3, which likely points to a read error. The chain joins TRBV12-3 or TRBV12-4 to TRBJ2-5; possibly TRBD2 for D (6 bases). CDR3 size: 15 residues. The CDR3 region has the DNA TGTGCTAGCAGTACCTACCTCGGGAGCGAAGAGACCCAGTACCTC. Its translation: CASSTYLGSEETQYL.

With respect to this clonotype: Germline is not matched at one junction end, which may reflect a read error. The chain recombines TRBV6-1 with TRBJ2-2; possibly TRBD1 or TRBD2 for D (6 bases each). The CDR3 spans 19 residues. The V gene's germline CDR1 is MNHNS and CDR2 SASEGT. This CDR3 reads CVSSETLPGGAANTGKLFF. For the CDR3, the DNA is TGTGTCAGCAGTGAAACCCTTCCCGGGGGCGCCGCGAACACCGGGAAGTTGTTTTTT.

A remark on this clonotype: One end of the junction fails to match germline, which may point to a read error. The chain employs TRBV11-3 and TRBJ2-3, with TRBD2 matching 8 bases. The germline gives CDR1 SGHNT, CDR2 YENEEA. CDR3 length equals 19 residues. The CDR3 reads CTSCLGFGAGAGGTVTQYF. The CDR3 coding sequence is TGTACCAGCTGCTTAGGTTTTGGAGCGGGAGCAGGAGGCACAGTTACGCAGTATTTT.

This clonotype was seen only a few times. This chain links TRBV28 with TRBJ2-1; TRBD2 might be the D (7 bases). Germline assignment: CDR1 MDHEN and CDR2 SYDVKM. The CDR3 is 15 residues long. V was pared by 2 bases and J by 6 bases, with 14 bases between. The CDR3 DNA sequence: TGTGCCAGCAGTTTAGTTAACGGGGGGCCCAATGAGCAGTTCTTC. Its translation is CASSLVNGGPNEQFF. Together with reference TRBV28 and TRBJ2-1, the CDR3 gives the full variable domain: DVKVTQSSRYLVKRTGEKVFLECVQDMDHENMFWYRQDPGLGLRLIYFSYDVKMKEKGDIPEGYSVSREKKERFSLILESASTNQTSMYLCASSLVNGGPNEQFFGPGTRLTVL.

In this sample, this clonotype turned up once. Sequence at one end of the junction differs from germline and may be a read error. The V gene is TRBV11-2, the J gene TRBJ2-3; TRBD2 matches 7 bases. CDR1 SGHAT and CDR2 FQNNGV come from the germline V gene. The CDR3 loop spans 17 amino acids. The CDR3 bases are TGTGCCAGCAGCCATCGAGGGAGCGGGAATATCACAGATATGCAGTATTTT. It yields the protein CASSHRGSGNITDMQYF.

This clonotype has a single count. Germline is not matched at one junction end, which may reflect a read error. This sequence joins TRBV2 and TRBJ2-2; 7 nucleotides align to TRBD2. The CDR3 totals 18 residues. From germline, CDR1 is SNHLY and CDR2 FYNNEI. CDR3 in amino acids: CASSDRGDVWTNTGELLF. CDR3 nucleotide sequence: TGTGCCAGCAGTGATCGGGGGGACGTTTGGACGAACACCGGGGAGCTGCTTTTT.

Concerning this clonotype itself: At one end, the junction sequence differs from germline, possibly due to a read error. This chain connects TRBV11-2 to TRBJ2-7; perhaps TRBD2 as D (7 bases). Looked up from germline, CDR1 is SGHAT and CDR2 is FQNNGV. CDR3 length: 14 residues. Here the CDR3 DNA reads TGTGCCAACAGCTTAGTGGGGGGGCTTGGCGAAGAGTACTTC. Translated: CANSLVGGLGEEYF.

Notes on this clonotype: One end of the junction varies from germline; a read error may be responsible. The chain has TRBV4-3 and TRBJ2-1, with unresolved D. The germline gives CDR1 LGHNA, CDR2 YSLEER. The length of the CDR3 is 14 residues. CDR3 region: CANSHTELVNEYFF. CDR3 in DNA: TGCGCCAACAGCCACACAGAGTTGGTCAATGAGTATTTCTTC.

This clonotype was counted only a few times. At one end, the junction sequence differs from germline, possibly due to a read error. V is TRBV6-5 and J is TRBJ1-5; D is undetermined. The germline CDR1 and CDR2 sequences are MNHEY and SVGAGI. The CDR3 contains 14 residues. The CDR3 DNA reads as TGTGCCAACAGAGGTAGTCTTAGCAATCAGCCACAGCATTTT. Translating gives CANRGSLSNQPQHF.

As concerns this clonotype: This may be a read error, as it is one base from a much larger clone. The chain has TRBV5-1 and TRBJ2-1; 12 nucleotides match TRBD2. The germline CDR1 and CDR2 sequences are SGHRS and YFSETQ. Trimming at V came to 1 base and at J to 9 bases, leaving 5 bases not matched to a gene. The CDR3 consists of 15 residues. The DNA of the CDR3 is TGCGCCAGCAGCTTGTCTAGCGGGAGGGACTTTGAGCAGTTCTTC. It codes for CASSLSSGRDFEQFF.

Details on this clonotype: A much larger clone sits a single nucleotide away, making a read error possible. The chain employs TRBV11-3 and TRBJ1-1; D is undetermined. This CDR3 is 13 amino acids long. Per germline, CDR1 SGHNT and CDR2 YENEEA. Here the CDR3 reads CANSEDWNIEAFF. Written as DNA, the CDR3 is TGTGCCAACAGCGAGGACTGGAACATTGAAGCTTTCTTT.

The rearrangement uses TRBV11-2 and TRBJ1-3; D is unclear. CDR1 and CDR2 from the germline V gene are SGHAT and FQNNGV. The germline V and J ends were trimmed by 8 bases and 16 bases, with 18 bases remaining between them. The CDR3 totals 11 residues. The CDR3 coding sequence is TGTGCCAGCGGCCCGGGTGCAGCCCTCTATTTT. Protein: CASGPGAALYF.

On this clonotype itself: Its ends do not fully match the called genes, so a read error is possible. The chain has TRBV4-3 and TRBJ1-5; 9 nucleotides line up with TRBD1. The CDR3 covers 14 residues. The V gene's germline CDR1 is LGHNA and CDR2 YSLEER. This CDR3 is CASSPGQGNQPQRF. The CDR3 DNA reads as TGTGCCAGCAGCCCCGGACAGGGGAATCAGCCCCAGCGTTTT.

About this clonotype: The junction shows a germline mismatch at one end, possibly a read error. The V and J genes are TRBV6-1 and TRBJ1-5; unclear D gene. The CDR3 has 14 amino acids. CDR1 is MNHNS, CDR2 SASEGT, per germline. CDR3 amino acids: CGSSENYSNQSQHF. The CDR3 DNA reads TGTGGCAGCAGTGAGAATTATAGCAATCAGTCCCAGCATTTT.